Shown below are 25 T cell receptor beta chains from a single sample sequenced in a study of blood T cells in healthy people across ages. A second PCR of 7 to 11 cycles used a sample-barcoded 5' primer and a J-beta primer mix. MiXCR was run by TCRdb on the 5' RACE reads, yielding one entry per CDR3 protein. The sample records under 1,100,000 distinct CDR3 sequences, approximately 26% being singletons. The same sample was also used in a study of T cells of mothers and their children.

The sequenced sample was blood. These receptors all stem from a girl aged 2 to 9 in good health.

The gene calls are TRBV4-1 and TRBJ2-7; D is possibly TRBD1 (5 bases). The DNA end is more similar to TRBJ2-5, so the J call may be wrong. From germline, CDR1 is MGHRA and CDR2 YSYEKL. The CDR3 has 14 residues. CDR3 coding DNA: TGCGCCAGCAGCCAAGAACAGGATGGGGAGACCCAGTACTTC. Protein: CASSQEQDGETQYF.

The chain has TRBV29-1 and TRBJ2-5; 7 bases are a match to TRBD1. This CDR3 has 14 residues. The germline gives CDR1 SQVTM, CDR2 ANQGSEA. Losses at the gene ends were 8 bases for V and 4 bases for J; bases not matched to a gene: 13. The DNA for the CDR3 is TGCAGCTACAGAGGGGGCCCGATGGTAGAGACCCAGTACTTC. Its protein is CSYRGGPMVETQYF.

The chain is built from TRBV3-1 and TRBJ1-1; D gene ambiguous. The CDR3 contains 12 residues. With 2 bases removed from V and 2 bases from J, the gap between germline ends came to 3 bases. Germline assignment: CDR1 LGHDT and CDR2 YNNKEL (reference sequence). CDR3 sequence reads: CASSQLNTEAFF. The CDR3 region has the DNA TGTGCCAGCAGCCAACTAAACACTGAAGCTTTCTTT. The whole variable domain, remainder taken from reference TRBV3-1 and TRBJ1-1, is DTAVSQTPKYLVTQMGNDKSIKCEQNLGHDTMYWYKQDSKKFLKIMFSYNNKELIINETVPNRFSPKSPDKAHLNLHINSLELGDSAVYFCASSQLNTEAFFGQGTRLTVV.

Here the CDR3 reads CSVDSGEFF. As DNA, the CDR3 is TGCAGCGTGGACAGTGGGGAGTTCTTC. The chain has TRBV29-1 and TRBJ2-1; D is possibly TRBD1 (6 bases). Germline assignment: CDR1 SQVTM and CDR2 ANQGSEA. The CDR3 totals 9 residues. Trimming left V 6 bases short and J 14 bases short, with 11 bases between.

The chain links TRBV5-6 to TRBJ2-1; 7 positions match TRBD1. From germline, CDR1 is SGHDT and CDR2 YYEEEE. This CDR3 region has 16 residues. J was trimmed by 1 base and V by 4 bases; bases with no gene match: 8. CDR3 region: CASSLSWTGSYNEQFF. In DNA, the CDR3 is TGTGCCAGCAGCCTGAGTTGGACAGGATCCTACAATGAGCAGTTCTTC.

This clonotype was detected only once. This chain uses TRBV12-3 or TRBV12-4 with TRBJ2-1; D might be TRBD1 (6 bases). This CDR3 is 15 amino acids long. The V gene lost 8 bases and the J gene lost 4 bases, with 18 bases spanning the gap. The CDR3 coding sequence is TGTGCCAGCGGGAACAGGGTTCTGCAGTACAATGAGCAGTTCTTC. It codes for CASGNRVLQYNEQFF.

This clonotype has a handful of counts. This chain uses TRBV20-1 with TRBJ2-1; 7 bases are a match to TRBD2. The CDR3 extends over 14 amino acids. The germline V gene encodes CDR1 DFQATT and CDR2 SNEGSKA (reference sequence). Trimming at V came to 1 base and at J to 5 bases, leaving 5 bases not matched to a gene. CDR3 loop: CSARVGGSHNEQFF. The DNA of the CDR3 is TGCAGTGCTAGAGTGGGCGGGAGCCACAATGAGCAGTTCTTC.

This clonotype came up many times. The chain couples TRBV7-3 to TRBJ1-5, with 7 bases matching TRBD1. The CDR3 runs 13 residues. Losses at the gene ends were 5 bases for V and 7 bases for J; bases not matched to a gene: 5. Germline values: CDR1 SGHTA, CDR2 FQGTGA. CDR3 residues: CASSLDRDQPQHF. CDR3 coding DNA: TGTGCCAGCAGCCTAGACAGGGACCAGCCCCAGCATTTT.

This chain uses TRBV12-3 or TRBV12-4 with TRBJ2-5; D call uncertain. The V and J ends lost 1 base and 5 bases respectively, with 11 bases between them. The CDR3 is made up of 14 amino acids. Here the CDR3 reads CASSLGPRWETQYF. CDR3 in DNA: TGTGCCAGCAGTTTAGGACCGAGGTGGGAGACCCAGTACTTC.

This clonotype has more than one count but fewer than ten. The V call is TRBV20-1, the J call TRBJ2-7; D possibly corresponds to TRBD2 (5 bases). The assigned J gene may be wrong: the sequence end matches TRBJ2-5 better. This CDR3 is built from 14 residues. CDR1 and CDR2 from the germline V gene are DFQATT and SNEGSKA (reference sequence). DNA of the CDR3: TGCAGTGCCTCCCTCGCGACCGGCGGGCAGACCCAGTACTTC. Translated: CSASLATGGQTQYF.

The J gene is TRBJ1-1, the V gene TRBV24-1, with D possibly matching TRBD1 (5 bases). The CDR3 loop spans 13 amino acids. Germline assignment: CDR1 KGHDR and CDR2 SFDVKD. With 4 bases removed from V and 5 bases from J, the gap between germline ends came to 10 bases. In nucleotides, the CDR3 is TGTGCCACCAGTGACCAGGGAGAAACTGAAGCTTTCTTT. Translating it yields CATSDQGETEAFF.

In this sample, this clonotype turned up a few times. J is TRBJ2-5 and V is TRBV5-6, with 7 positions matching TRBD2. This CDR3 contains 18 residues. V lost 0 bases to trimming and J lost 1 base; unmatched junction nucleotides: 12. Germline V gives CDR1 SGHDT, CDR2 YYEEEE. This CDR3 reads CASSLAWSSGALQETQYF. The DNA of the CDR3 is TGTGCCAGCAGCTTGGCGTGGTCAAGCGGGGCCCTCCAAGAGACCCAGTACTTC.

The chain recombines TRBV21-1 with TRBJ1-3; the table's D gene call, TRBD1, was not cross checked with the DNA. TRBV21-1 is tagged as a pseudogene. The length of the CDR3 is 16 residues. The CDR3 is CASSRGPGDERNTIYF. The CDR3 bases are TGTGCCAGCAGCAGGGGCCCGGGAGATGAGAGGAACACCATATATTTT.

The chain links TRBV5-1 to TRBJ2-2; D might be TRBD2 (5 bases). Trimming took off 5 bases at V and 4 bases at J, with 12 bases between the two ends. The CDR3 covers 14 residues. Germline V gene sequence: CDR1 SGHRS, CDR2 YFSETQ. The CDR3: CASSRGYSTGELFF. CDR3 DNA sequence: TGCGCCAGCAGTCGAGGGTACAGCACCGGGGAGCTGTTTTTT.

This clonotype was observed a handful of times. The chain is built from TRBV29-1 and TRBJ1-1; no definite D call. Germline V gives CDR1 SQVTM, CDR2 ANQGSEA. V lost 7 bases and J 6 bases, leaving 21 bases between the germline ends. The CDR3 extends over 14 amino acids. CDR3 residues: CSALTRTAYPEAFF. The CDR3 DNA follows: TGCAGCGCTCTCACGCGGACCGCTTACCCTGAAGCTTTCTTT.

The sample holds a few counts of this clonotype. The CDR3, as DNA: TGTGCCATCAGCCTAGACCAAGAGACCCAGTACTTC. Protein sequence: CAISLDQETQYF. V and J are TRBV10-3 and TRBJ2-5; D unclear. Germline values: CDR1 ENHRY, CDR2 SYGVKD. The ends were cut back, 6 bases at V and 0 bases at J, with 5 bases in the middle. The CDR3 covers 12 residues.

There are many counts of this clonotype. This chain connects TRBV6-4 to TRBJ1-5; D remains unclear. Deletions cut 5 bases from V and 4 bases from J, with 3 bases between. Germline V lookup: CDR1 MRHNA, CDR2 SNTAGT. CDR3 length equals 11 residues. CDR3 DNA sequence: TGTGCCAGCAGTAGAAATCAGCCCCAGCATTTT. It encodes CASSRNQPQHF.

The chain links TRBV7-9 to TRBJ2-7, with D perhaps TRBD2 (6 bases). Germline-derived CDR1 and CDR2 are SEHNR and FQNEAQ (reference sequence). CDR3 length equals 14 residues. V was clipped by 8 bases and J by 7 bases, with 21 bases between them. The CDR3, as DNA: TGTGCCAGCTCGAGGGCTAGCGCCCCTAGGGAGCAGTACTTC. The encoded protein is CASSRASAPREQYF.

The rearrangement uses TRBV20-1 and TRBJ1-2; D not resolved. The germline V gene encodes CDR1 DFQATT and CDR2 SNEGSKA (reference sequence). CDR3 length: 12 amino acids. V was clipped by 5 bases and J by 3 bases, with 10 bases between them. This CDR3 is CSAFKLDYGYTF. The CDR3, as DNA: TGCAGTGCTTTTAAACTGGACTATGGCTACACCTTC.

The CDR3 region is CASSETGTSGNEQFF. The CDR3 DNA reads as TGTGCCAGCAGCGAGACCGGGACTAGCGGCAATGAGCAGTTCTTC. The chain carries TRBV7-9 and TRBJ2-5; 11 bases are a match to TRBD2. The J call may be faulty, since TRBJ2-1 better matches the DNA end. The length of the CDR3 is 15 residues. Germline assignment: CDR1 SEHNR and CDR2 FQNEAQ (reference sequence).

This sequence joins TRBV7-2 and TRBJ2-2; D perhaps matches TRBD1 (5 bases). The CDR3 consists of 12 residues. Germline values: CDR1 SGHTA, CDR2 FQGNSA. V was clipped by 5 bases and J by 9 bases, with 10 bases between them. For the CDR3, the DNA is TGTGCCAGCAGCCCCCAGGGATGGGAGCTGTTTTTT. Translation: CASSPQGWELFF.

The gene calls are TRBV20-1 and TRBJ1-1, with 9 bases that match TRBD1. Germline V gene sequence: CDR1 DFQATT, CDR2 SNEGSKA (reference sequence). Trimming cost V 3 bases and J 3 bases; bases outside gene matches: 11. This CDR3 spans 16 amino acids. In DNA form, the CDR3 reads TGCAGTGCTAGGGACCCGGGACAGGGTTTTTACACTGAAGCTTTCTTT. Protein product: CSARDPGQGFYTEAFF.

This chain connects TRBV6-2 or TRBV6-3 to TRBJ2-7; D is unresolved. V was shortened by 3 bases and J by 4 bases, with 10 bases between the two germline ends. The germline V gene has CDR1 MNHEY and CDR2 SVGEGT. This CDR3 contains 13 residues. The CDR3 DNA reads TGTGCCAGCAGTTATGAGAGGTTTTACGAGCAGTACTTC. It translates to CASSYERFYEQYF.

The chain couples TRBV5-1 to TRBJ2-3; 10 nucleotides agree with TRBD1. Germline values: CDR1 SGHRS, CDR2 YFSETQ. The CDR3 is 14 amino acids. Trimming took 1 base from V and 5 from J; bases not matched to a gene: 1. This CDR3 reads CASSLRTGGDTQYF. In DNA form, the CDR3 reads TGCGCCAGCAGCTTGAGGACAGGGGGAGATACGCAGTATTTT.

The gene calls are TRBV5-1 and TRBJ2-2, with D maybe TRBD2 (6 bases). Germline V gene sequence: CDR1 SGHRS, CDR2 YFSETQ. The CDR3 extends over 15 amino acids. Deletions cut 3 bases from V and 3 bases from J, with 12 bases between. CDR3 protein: CASSSGDRYTGELFF. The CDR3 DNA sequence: TGCGCCAGCAGCTCGGGGGACCGATACACCGGGGAGCTGTTTTTT.